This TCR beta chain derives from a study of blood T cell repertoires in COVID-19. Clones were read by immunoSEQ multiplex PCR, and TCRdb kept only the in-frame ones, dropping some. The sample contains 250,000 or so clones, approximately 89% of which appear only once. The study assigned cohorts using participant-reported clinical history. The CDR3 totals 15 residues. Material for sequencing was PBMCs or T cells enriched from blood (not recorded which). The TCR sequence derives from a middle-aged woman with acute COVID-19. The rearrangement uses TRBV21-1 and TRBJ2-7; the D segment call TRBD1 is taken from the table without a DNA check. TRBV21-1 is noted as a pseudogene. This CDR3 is CAQKKRGQGNYEQYF. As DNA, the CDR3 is TGTGCCCAGAAAAAGAGAGGACAGGGGAACTACGAGCAGTACTTC.